The 9 T cell receptor beta chains below come from one sample, sequenced in a study of Ad26.COV2.S vaccination and SARS-CoV-2 variants. Some clones are missing from TCRdb's copy, which holds only in-frame ones; the method was immunoSEQ multiplex PCR. The repertoire holds roughly 400,000 clones, with around 93% as singletons. Treatment: some 20 received Ad26.COV2.S at low or high dose, single or two shots; 5 received placebo; per-sample allocation not given. Sampling happened 63 days after the first vaccine or placebo injection. The sample was peripheral blood, taken in a trial of Ad26.COV2.S vaccine versus placebo. Receptors originate from a person aged 18 to 59 who received the Ad26.COV2.S COVID-19 vaccine or a placebo.

The chain carries TRBV5-3 and TRBJ2-5; possible D gene TRBD1, 5 bases. TRBV5-3 is assigned to the ORF class and has an uncertain function. The CDR3 totals 15 residues. V was trimmed by 3 bases and J by 4 bases, leaving 16 bases between them. The CDR3: CARSSDSTFSETQYF. DNA for the CDR3: TGTGCCAGAAGCTCCGACAGTACCTTCTCAGAGACCCAGTACTTC.

The rearrangement links TRBV18 to TRBJ2-7; 7 bases are a match to TRBD1. CDR1 is KGHSH and CDR2 is LQKENI in the germline V gene. This CDR3 region has 14 residues. V trimming: 4 bases; J trimming: 5 bases; junction bases outside the gene matches: 8. CDR3 region: CASSQGGRSDEQYF. The DNA of the CDR3 is TGTGCCAGCTCACAAGGGGGCAGATCTGACGAGCAGTACTTC.

The chain couples TRBV28 to TRBJ1-1, with a tentative D call TRBD1 (5 bases). V was clipped by 4 bases and J by 0 bases, with 15 bases between them. Germline assignment: CDR1 MDHEN and CDR2 SYDVKM. The CDR3 totals 16 residues. The CDR3 sequence: CASSSNWGTVNTEAFF. The CDR3 bases are TGTGCCAGCAGTTCCAATTGGGGGACGGTGAACACTGAAGCTTTCTTT.

The chain's CDR3 is CASSLAGGLGNTIYF. The CDR3 DNA reads TGTGCCAGCAGCTTAGCAGGGGGTCTCGGAAACACCATATATTTT. The chain couples TRBV7-2 to TRBJ1-3, with D maybe TRBD1 (6 bases). The germline gives CDR1 SGHTA, CDR2 FQGNSA. The CDR3 covers 15 residues. V lost 0 bases and J lost 4, with 10 bases in between.

This chain connects TRBV4-3 to TRBJ1-6; no reliable D call. The germline CDR1 and CDR2 sequences are LGHNA and YSLEER. Trimming cost V 10 bases and J 0 bases, with 7 bases left between them. The CDR3 spans 13 residues. The CDR3 nucleotides are TGCGCCACCGGCCGCTCCTATAATTCACCCCTCCACTTT. Residues: CATGRSYNSPLHF.

V gene TRBV3-1 (or the pseudogene TRBV3-2) combines with J gene TRBJ2-7, with 14 bases fitting TRBD2. Losses at the gene ends were 11 bases for V and 0 bases for J; bases not matched to a gene: 18. CDR1 is LGHDT and CDR2 is YNNKEL in the germline V gene (reference sequence). This CDR3 has 19 residues. CDR3 sequence reads: CASAVGGGLAGAPSYEQYF. The CDR3 DNA reads TGTGCCTCAGCAGTGGGAGGGGGACTAGCGGGGGCCCCCTCCTACGAGCAGTACTTC.

The rearrangement links TRBV7-8 to TRBJ2-3; 7 nucleotides agree with TRBD2. Germline values: CDR1 SGHVS, CDR2 FQNEAQ. This CDR3 has 17 amino acids. Unmatched junction bases numbered 9, after V lost 1 base and J lost 2 bases. CDR3 sequence reads: CASSLVYAGDHTDTQYF. The CDR3 DNA sequence: TGTGCCAGCAGCTTAGTATATGCGGGGGACCACACAGATACGCAGTATTTT.

This clone was counted a single time. The chain employs TRBV13 and TRBJ2-5; TRBD1 matches 11 bases. This CDR3 has 13 amino acids. The V gene end was trimmed by 5 bases and the J gene end by 9 bases; junction bases not matched to a gene: 5. Germline V gives CDR1 PRHDT, CDR2 FYEKMQ (reference sequence). This CDR3 reads CASSAPGQGAQYF. CDR3 DNA: TGTGCCAGCAGCGCACCGGGACAGGGGGCCCAGTACTTC.

This clone was counted once. This rearrangement joins TRBV7-2 to TRBJ2-2, with 7 bases aligning to TRBD1. Germline CDR1 is SGHTA and CDR2 is FQGNSA. Trimming took 3 bases from V and 1 from J; bases not matched to a gene: 5. The CDR3 is 16 residues long. CDR3 coding DNA: TGTGCCAGCAGCTTGTTGGGACAGAGGAACACCGGGGAGCTGTTTTTT. This encodes CASSLLGQRNTGELFF.